What follows describes a single T cell receptor beta chain. Sequencing used immunoSEQ multiplex PCR; TCRdb keeps in-frame clones, though not all of them. The sample has 95,000 or so clones, 80% to 95% seen once. This sample was included in a study of graft-versus-host responses after intestinal transplantation. V lost 1 base, J lost 4 bases, and 8 bases lay in between. CDR1 and CDR2 from the germline V gene are SGHRS and YFSETQ. The length of the CDR3 is 14 residues. This TCR derives from a human patient who received an intestinal transplant, so some T cells may come from the graft donor. The sample was PBMCs, taken about 450 days after intestinal transplant. The rearrangement joins TRBV5-1 to TRBJ2-2, with D hard to call. CDR3 in DNA: TGCGCCAGCAGCTTGAGGTCTGCCACCGGGGAGCTGTTTTTT. Its protein product is CASSLRSATGELFF.